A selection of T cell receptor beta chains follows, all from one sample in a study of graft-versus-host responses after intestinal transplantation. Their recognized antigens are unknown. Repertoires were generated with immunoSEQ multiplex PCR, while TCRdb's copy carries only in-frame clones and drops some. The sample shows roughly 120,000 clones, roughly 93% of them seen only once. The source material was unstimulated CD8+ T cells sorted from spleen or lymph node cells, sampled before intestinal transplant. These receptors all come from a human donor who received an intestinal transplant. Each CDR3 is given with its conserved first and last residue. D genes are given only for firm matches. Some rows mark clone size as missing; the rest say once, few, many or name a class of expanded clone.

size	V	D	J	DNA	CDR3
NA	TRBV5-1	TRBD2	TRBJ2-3	TGCGCCAGCAGCTTGGAACCCTCTAGCGGACCCTCGGGAGATACGCAGTATTTT	CASSLEPSSGPSGDTQYF
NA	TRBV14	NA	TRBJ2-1	TGTGCCAGCAGCCAAGAAGTAGGTCTGCACTACAATGAGCAGTTCTTC	CASSQEVGLHYNEQFF
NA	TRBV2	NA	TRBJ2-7	TGTGCCAGCAGGGACGGACAGTACTCCTACGAGCAGTACTTC	CASRDGQYSYEQYF
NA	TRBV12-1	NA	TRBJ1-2	TGTGCCAGCAGCGAGATCCCGGACCGGCTTTATCCCCTTGGCTACACCTTC	CASSEIPDRLYPLGYTF
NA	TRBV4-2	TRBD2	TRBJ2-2	TGTGCCAGCAGCCAAGGCCTAGCGGCTTTACCCGAGCTGTTTTTT	CASSQGLAALPELFF
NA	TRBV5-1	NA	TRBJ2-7	TGCGCCAGCAGCTTGGCTACGGGAACCTACGAGCAGTACTTC	CASSLATGTYEQYF
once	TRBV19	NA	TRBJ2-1	TGTGCCAGTAGCACTAGCTCCTACAATGAGCAGTTCTTC	CASSTSSYNEQFF
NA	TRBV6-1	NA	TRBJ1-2	TGTGCCAGCAGGGGAAGGGACTATGGCTACACCTTC	CASRGRDYGYTF
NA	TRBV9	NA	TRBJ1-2	TGTGCCAGCAGCCCCGACCTGGGAGTCTACACCTTC	CASSPDLGVYTF
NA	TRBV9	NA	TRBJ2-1	TGTGCCAGCAGCGCGGGAATTCTTCGGGACGGGGAAAATGAGCAGTTCTTC	CASSAGILRDGENEQFF
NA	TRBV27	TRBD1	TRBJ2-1	TGTGCCAGCAGCCATACAGGGGGCCCTTACAATGAGCAGTTCTTC	CASSHTGGPYNEQFF
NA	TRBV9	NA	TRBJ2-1	TGTGCCAGCAGCGTAGAAGGGAGCCCCCTGGATGAGCAGTTCTTC	CASSVEGSPLDEQFF
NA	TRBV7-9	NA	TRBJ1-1	TGTGCCAGCAGCTGGGGGTCGGGGACGACTGAAGCTTTCTTT	CASSWGSGTTEAFF
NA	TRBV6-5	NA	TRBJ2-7	TGTGCCAGCAGCCCCAGTTCTAACTACGAGCAGTACTTC	CASSPSSNYEQYF
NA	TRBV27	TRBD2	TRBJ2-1	TGTGCCAGCAGCCCTCGACCGGGACTACCCACGGGTGAGCAGTTCTTC	CASSPRPGLPTGEQFF
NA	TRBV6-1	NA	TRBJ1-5	TGTGCCAGCAATATCAGGGGAAGCAATCAGCCCCAGCATTTT	CASNIRGSNQPQHF
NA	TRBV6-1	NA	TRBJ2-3	TGTGCCAGCAGTGGTACTAGAAAGGATACGCAGTATTTT	CASSGTRKDTQYF
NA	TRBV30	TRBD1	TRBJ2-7	TGTGCCTGGGGCTGGGACAGTACCTACGAGCAGTACTTC	CAWGWDSTYEQYF
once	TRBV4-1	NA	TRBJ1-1	TGCGCCAGCAGCTTGACAGGGAACACTGAAGCTTTCTTT	CASSLTGNTEAFF
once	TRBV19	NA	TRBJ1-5	TGTGCCAGTAACTGGGTGAGCAATCAGCCCCAGCATTTT	CASNWVSNQPQHF